This T cell receptor (beta chain) originates from a study of long-term antiretroviral therapy in people with HIV (dated by TCRdb to between 2020 and 2023). Broadly, across the study: The earliest samples were collected about a decade before the 2015 WHO recommendation for immediate ART, when ART was typically delayed until CD4 counts fell. Of the approximately 28 participants with HIV, 10 to 11 were female. This retrospective serial study examined whether starting ART and sustained HIV suppression were associated with changes in the composition and diversity of the TRB repertoire in peripheral blood. The cohort contributed about 200 cryopreserved PBMC samples from a few dozen adults with confirmed HIV infection, collected serially over a mean of around 6 years (range 1-12). No cross-contamination during QIAcube processing was seen in test extractions of a monoclonal T-cell line run alongside a few dozen polyclonal samples.

This clone has just a few counts. Its antigen is still unknown. No base-level quality is on record; no much larger clone is a single base apart. Sequencing of the TRB variable region was done with the immunoSEQ hsTCRB v3.0 assay at survey level resolution. The target sequencing depth for TRB was roughly 40,000-55,000 T-cell genomes per sample. An Illumina MiSeq with a v3 150-cycle kit was used to sequence the pooled TRB libraries. The source study handled its data this way. Repertoire analysis ran in R within a reproducible Nextflow workflow covering QC, data transformation and analysis. Custom analyses were implemented in LymphoSeq2, an R package for AIRR-Seq data exploration. A few samples yielding fewer than 5000 total TRB sequences were excluded, leaving more than 150 analyzed HIV repertoires. Among the roughly 180 retained HIV repertoires, 59 were collected before ART initiation and around 130 after ART initiation. Each repertoire was downsampled to 5000 TRB nucleotide sequences, and summary statistics were averaged across 100 downsampling iterations. TRB sequences were retained for analysis only if CDR3 regions of at least seven amino acids were present. Two measures captured diversity: a Shannon entropy-derived clonality score and the Gini coefficient. In the repertoire networks, any two of the top 5000 CDR3 amino acid sequences were connected whenever the two sequences differed by an edit distance of one. Antigen specificity groups and MHC restriction were predicted for TRB CDR3 amino acid sequences with GLIPH2. To flag known CMV, EBV, HIV or tissue antigen associations, CDR3 amino acid sequences were matched against VDJdb and McPAS-TCR. Pre-ART, post-ART and control groups were compared with Wilcoxon signed-rank tests and Holm-Bonferroni correction. TCRdb's version of the immuneACCESS table is confined to in-frame rearrangements and falls short of the full clone set. An unresolved V gene accounts for under half of the shortfall where checked; the remainder is of unknown origin. That table supplies the V and J calls and clone size; D and trimming were determined from the DNA. The sample table holds 30,000 or so clones, of which approximately 75% were seen once. The ten largest make up around 3.5% of the sample.

The paper as a whole reports these results and caveats: ART initiation was associated with a significant increase in TRB diversity, but diversity stayed significantly below transplant donor controls even after long-term ART. The samples were dated from about 2003 to 2017, and the ART regimens that were used may be less effective than current ART regimens. Compared with controls, HIV repertoires had narrower CDR3 length ranges, and the network structure pointed to an antigen-experienced repertoire that shifted only slightly toward naive after ART. At every time point, the repertoire was dominated by expanded TRB clones first identified before ART initiation, although this dominance fluctuated and, in many PLHIV, declined after ART. Limited PBMC availability meant only the TCR beta chain was sequenced, without alpha chain pairing. Because cell numbers in pre-ART samples were limited, unsorted PBMC were profiled instead of sorted CD4+ and CD8+ T cells. Inferences about post-ART repertoire changes are limited because no data were available on ART adherence, viral resistance or therapy changes.

Participants were included only if at least one PBMC sample before ART initiation and at least two post-ART samples were available. Treatment was received in the United States of America by all participants with HIV. Before DNA extraction, cryopreserved samples containing about 0.9-11 million PBMC were thawed and washed. At the time of the earliest PBMC sample for each participant with HIV, ages ranged from about 23 to 60 years. Per participant, PBMC samples came from 1-4 timepoints prior to ART initiation and 2-8 timepoints following ART initiation, for a median of 7 samples. For every participant, serial HIV viral load, CD4+ T-cell count, ART history and demographic data were obtained. Genomic DNA was extracted from unsorted PBMC with a Qiagen kit on a QIAcube, with processing performed in batches of 12 samples. Trimming leaves V shorter by 0 bases and J shorter by 6 bases, with the junction holding 7 bases beyond the gene matches. Reading the germline V gene gives CDR1 MGHRA and CDR2 YSYEKL. The CDR3 starts with the cysteine, ends with the phenylalanine, and has 16 residues. Just the 48-base CDR3 DNA is kept, in frame starting at base 1.

The V and J segments used are TRBV4-1 and TRBJ1-5; 8 nucleotides in the junction match TRBD1. This material consisted of unsorted PBMCs, taken 3 years after starting antiretroviral therapy. The clonotype originates from a man in his fifties or sixties with HIV. The CDR3 is CASSQDLGQGPQPQHF. The bases are TGCGCCAGCAGCCAAGACCTTGGACAGGGACCTCAGCCCCAGCATTTT.